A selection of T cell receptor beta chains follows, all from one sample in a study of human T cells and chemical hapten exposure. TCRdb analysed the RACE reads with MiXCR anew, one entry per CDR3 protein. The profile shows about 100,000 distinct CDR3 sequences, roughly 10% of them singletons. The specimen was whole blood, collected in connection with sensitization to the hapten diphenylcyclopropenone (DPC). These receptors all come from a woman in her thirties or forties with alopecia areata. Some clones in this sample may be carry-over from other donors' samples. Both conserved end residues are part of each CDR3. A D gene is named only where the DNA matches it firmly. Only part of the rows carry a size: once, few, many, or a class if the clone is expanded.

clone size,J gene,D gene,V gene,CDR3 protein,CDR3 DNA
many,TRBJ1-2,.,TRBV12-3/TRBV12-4,CASRKGASYGYTF,TGTGCCAGCAGAAAAGGGGCATCCTATGGCTACACCTTC
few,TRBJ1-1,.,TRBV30,CAWSPPGPMNTEAFF,TGTGCCTGGAGTCCCCCAGGGCCCATGAACACTGAAGCTTTCTTT
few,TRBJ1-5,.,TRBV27,CASSLSRTVGQPQHF,TGTGCCAGCAGTTTATCTAGGACAGTCGGTCAGCCCCAGCATTTT
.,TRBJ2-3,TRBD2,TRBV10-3,CAINPSGTDTQYF,TGTGCCATCAATCCTAGCGGGACAGATACGCAGTATTTT
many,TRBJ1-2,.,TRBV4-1,CASSQEGGSYGYTF,TGCGCCAGCAGCCAAGAGGGAGGAAGCTATGGCTACACCTTC
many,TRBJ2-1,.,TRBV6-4,CASSDSSSASSYNEQFF,TGTGCCAGCAGTGACTCATCTAGCGCCTCCTCCTACAATGAGCAGTTCTTC
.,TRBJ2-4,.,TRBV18,CASSAVQAPGAKNIQYF,TGTGCCAGCTCAGCGGTACAGGCCCCTGGAGCCAAAAACATTCAGTACTTC
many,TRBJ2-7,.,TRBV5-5,CASSLPGTYEQYF,TGTGCCAGCAGCTTGCCAGGCACCTACGAGCAGTACTTC
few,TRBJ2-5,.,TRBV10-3,CAISVGQQETQYF,TGTGCCATCAGTGTCGGACAGCAAGAGACCCAGTACTTC
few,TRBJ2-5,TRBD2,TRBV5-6,CASSLRTSGPKTQYF,TGTGCCAGCAGCTTAAGGACTAGCGGACCCAAGACCCAGTACTTC
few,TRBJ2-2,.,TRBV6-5,CASRQTRAGELFF,TGTGCCAGCAGACAGACACGGGCCGGGGAGCTGTTTTTT
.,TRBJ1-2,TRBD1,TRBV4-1,CASSQGGQGFPNYGYTF,TGCGCCAGCAGCCAAGGTGGACAGGGATTTCCTAACTATGGCTACACCTTC
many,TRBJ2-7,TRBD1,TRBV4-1,CASSQAGGPTYEQYF,TGCGCCAGCAGCCAAGCAGGGGGCCCCACCTACGAGCAGTACTTC
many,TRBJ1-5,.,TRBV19,CASWGSRGYSNQPQHF,TGTGCCAGCTGGGGCTCCCGGGGGTATAGCAATCAGCCCCAGCATTTT
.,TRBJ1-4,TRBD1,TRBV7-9,CASSVAGTGDEKLFF,TGTGCCAGCAGCGTAGCCGGGACAGGGGATGAAAAACTGTTTTTT
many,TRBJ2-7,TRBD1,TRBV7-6,CASSRRDSSSYEQYF,TGTGCCAGCAGCCGCCGGGACAGCAGCTCCTACGAGCAGTACTTC
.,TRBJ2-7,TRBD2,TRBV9,CASSALAGGPSQEQYF,TGTGCCAGCAGCGCACTAGCGGGAGGGCCCTCACAGGAGCAGTACTTC
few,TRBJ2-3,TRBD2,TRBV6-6,CASSHVTSGPSTDTQYF,TGTGCCAGCAGCCACGTGACTAGCGGGCCTAGCACAGATACGCAGTATTTT
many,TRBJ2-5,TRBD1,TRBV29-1,CSVEDLQGVEETQYF,TGCAGCGTTGAAGATCTTCAGGGGGTAGAAGAGACCCAGTACTTC
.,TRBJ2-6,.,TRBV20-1,CSARVAGASGANVLTF,TGCAGTGCTAGAGTTGCGGGGGCCTCTGGGGCCAACGTCCTGACTTTC
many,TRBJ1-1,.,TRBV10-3,CAISGDRNTEAFF,TGTGCCATCAGTGGCGACAGAAACACTGAAGCTTTCTTT
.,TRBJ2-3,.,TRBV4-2,CASSQRVGGDTQYF,TGTGCCAGCAGCCAACGGGTGGGGGGAGATACGCAGTATTTT
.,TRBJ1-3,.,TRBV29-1,CSVELHSGNTIYF,TGCAGCGTTGAGCTACACTCTGGAAACACCATATATTTT
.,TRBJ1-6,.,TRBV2,CASSLLGYRSSSPLHF,TGTGCCAGCAGTCTTTTGGGGTACAGATCAAGTTCACCCCTCCACTTT
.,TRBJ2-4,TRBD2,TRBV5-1,CASRWEGGIQYF,TGCGCCAGCAGGTGGGAGGGCGGCATTCAGTACTTC
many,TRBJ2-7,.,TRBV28,CASSLWSTRLEQYF,TGTGCCAGCAGTTTATGGTCCACGCGGCTCGAGCAGTACTTC
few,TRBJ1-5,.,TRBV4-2,CASGQDSGDQPQHF,TGTGCCAGCGGCCAAGATAGCGGGGATCAGCCCCAGCATTTT
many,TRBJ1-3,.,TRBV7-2,CASSPWPGYGNTIYF,TGTGCCAGCAGCCCCTGGCCGGGATATGGAAACACCATATATTTT
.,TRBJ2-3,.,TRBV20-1,CSALTNTDTQYF,TGCAGTGCCCTCACCAACACAGATACGCAGTATTTT
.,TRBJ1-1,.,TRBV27,CASRTGKSAEAFF,TGTGCCAGCAGAACAGGGAAGAGCGCTGAAGCTTTCTTT
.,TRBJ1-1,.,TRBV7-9,CATIPGVGEAFF,TGTGCCACCATCCCGGGAGTAGGTGAAGCTTTCTTT
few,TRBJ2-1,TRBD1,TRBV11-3,CASSQRGQGYNEQFF,TGTGCCAGCAGTCAACGGGGACAGGGCTACAATGAGCAGTTCTTC
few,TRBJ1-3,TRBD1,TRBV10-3,CAISATGASGNTIYF,TGTGCCATCAGTGCTACAGGGGCCTCTGGAAACACCATATATTTT
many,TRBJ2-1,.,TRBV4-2,CASSQEVGKGNEQFF,TGTGCCAGCAGCCAAGAAGTAGGGAAGGGCAATGAGCAGTTCTTC
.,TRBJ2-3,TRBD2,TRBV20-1,CSAREGRRGSTDTQYF,TGCAGTGCTAGAGAGGGAAGGCGGGGGAGCACAGATACGCAGTATTTT
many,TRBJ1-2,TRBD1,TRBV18,CASSPTQGDYGYTF,TGTGCCAGCTCACCAACTCAGGGGGACTATGGCTACACCTTC
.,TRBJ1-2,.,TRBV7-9,CASSLAFGDGYTF,TGTGCCAGCAGCTTAGCGTTCGGCGATGGCTACACCTTC
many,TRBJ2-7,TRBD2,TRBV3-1,CASSQDFGTSGYEQYF,TGTGCCAGCAGCCAAGATTTCGGGACTAGCGGCTACGAGCAGTACTTC